These 15 T cell receptor beta chains were sequenced from one sample in a study of OX40 agonist ivuxolimab in advanced cancers. The method was immunoSEQ multiplex PCR; TCRdb's version includes in-frame clones alone and lacks a portion of them. The repertoire includes approximately 83,000 clones, approximately 81% of them detected once, and roughly 4.9% sits in the top ten. The specimen was CD4+ or CD8+ T cells sorted from blood, collected in a trial of the OX40 agonist ivuxolimab. The receptors stem from an adult with an advanced solid tumor such as melanoma, head and neck, liver or kidney cancer.

The chain is built from TRBV30 and TRBJ1-1, with D possibly matching TRBD1 (6 bases). The V and J ends lost 2 bases and 12 bases respectively, with 19 bases between them. CDR1 is GTSNPN and CDR2 is SVGIG in the germline V gene (reference sequence). CDR3 length: 13 residues. CDR3 sequence: CAWSTGGHDVSFF. CDR3 in DNA: TGTGCCTGGAGTACCGGGGGGCACGACGTATCTTTCTTT.

This rearrangement joins TRBV5-4 to TRBJ2-7; D is undetermined. This CDR3 spans 14 amino acids. Trimming took 0 bases from V and 4 from J, leaving 11 bases between them. Germline V gives CDR1 SGHNT, CDR2 YYREEE (reference sequence). CDR3 region: CASSLASQPYEQYF. The CDR3 nucleotides are TGTGCCAGCAGCTTGGCCTCCCAGCCGTACGAGCAGTACTTC.

The chain has TRBV6-6 and TRBJ2-5; tentatively, D is TRBD1 or TRBD2 (6 bases each). TRBJ2-7 explains the end of the DNA better; the J call may be wrong. Per the germline V gene, CDR1 is MNHNY and CDR2 is SVGAGI (reference sequence). This CDR3 comprises 14 residues. The CDR3 DNA sequence: TGTGCCAGCATGCAATTCGGGGGCGGCTACGAGCAGTACTTC. Its translation: CASMQFGGGYEQYF.

The V call is TRBV19, the J call TRBJ2-2; 16 positions agree with TRBD2. Trimming at V came to 5 bases and at J to 6 bases, leaving 3 bases not matched to a gene. The CDR3 is made up of 16 amino acids. Germline CDR1 LNHDA, CDR2 SQIVND (reference sequence). CDR3 region: CASSYGTSGRAGELFF. CDR3 sequence (DNA): TGTGCCAGTAGTTACGGGACTAGCGGGAGGGCCGGGGAGCTGTTTTTT.

CDR3: CSVALDEKLFF. The CDR3 bases are TGCAGCGTTGCCCTCGATGAAAAACTGTTTTTT. V usage is TRBV29-1 and J usage is TRBJ1-4; D is unclear. The CDR3 spans 11 residues. V lost 4 bases and J 6 bases, leaving 6 bases between the germline ends. CDR1 is SQVTM and CDR2 is ANQGSEA in the germline V gene.

J is TRBJ2-7 and V is TRBV5-4; 10 nucleotides align to TRBD2. CDR3 length: 16 residues. Trimming cost V 4 bases and J 4 bases; bases outside gene matches: 11. Germline CDR1 reads SGHNT; CDR2 reads YYREEE (reference sequence). The CDR3 protein is CASSVPSGSLTYEQYF. The CDR3 nucleotides read TGTGCCAGCAGCGTCCCTAGCGGGAGTCTTACTTACGAGCAGTACTTC.

The rearrangement uses TRBV7-9 and TRBJ2-5; 9 bases line up with TRBD2. The CDR3 sequence is 16 residues long. The J segment lost 2 bases and the V segment lost 5 bases, leaving 9 bases of the junction unmatched. Per the germline V gene, CDR1 is SEHNR and CDR2 is FQNEAQ (reference sequence). The CDR3 reads CASSQVGLAGQETQYF. CDR3 bases: TGTGCCAGCAGCCAAGTTGGTCTAGCGGGACAAGAGACCCAGTACTTC.

The chain couples TRBV5-1 to TRBJ1-1, with a weak D call TRBD1 (6 bases). Trimming shortened V by 0 bases and J by 4 bases, and 13 bases separated the two germline ends. Germline values: CDR1 SGHRS, CDR2 YFSETQ. The CDR3 totals 15 residues. The DNA for the CDR3 is TGCGCCAGCAGCTTGGCCGCAGGAGGGGGCACTGAAGCTTTCTTT. It specifies CASSLAAGGGTEAFF.

J is TRBJ2-1 and V is TRBV27; 15 positions agree with TRBD2. The CDR3 totals 17 residues. CDR1 is MNHEY, CDR2 SMNVEV, per germline (reference sequence). After removal of 3 bases from V and 8 bases from J, the junction contained 8 bases not matched to a gene. The CDR3 region has the DNA TGTGCCAGCAGTTTGGGGGGACTAGCGGGGGGACAGGATGAGCAGTTCTTC. It specifies CASSLGGLAGGQDEQFF.

Written as DNA, the CDR3 is TGCGCCAGCAGCCAAGAAGTAGATAGCGGGGCCTACGAGCAGTACTTC. Encoded protein: CASSQEVDSGAYEQYF. This rearrangement joins TRBV4-3 to TRBJ2-7, with 8 bases aligning to TRBD2. V trimming: 0 bases; J trimming: 2 bases; junction bases outside the gene matches: 6. The CDR3 sequence is 16 residues long. CDR1 and CDR2 (germline): LGHNA, YSLEER.

The count of this clone is one. The genes are TRBV5-1 and TRBJ1-2, with TRBD1 matching 7 bases. The CDR3 is 16 residues long. CDR1 SGHRS and CDR2 YFSETQ come from the germline V gene. Trimming took 2 bases from V and 7 from J; bases not matched to a gene: 14. Here the CDR3 reads CASSFSEYAGGSGYTF. In nucleotides, the CDR3 is TGCGCCAGCAGCTTCTCCGAGTACGCAGGGGGTAGTGGCTACACCTTC.

The CDR3 here is CASSQRPSGANVLTF. The CDR3 nucleotides read TGTGCCAGCAGTCAGCGACCCTCTGGGGCCAACGTCCTGACTTTC. J is TRBJ2-6 and V is TRBV27, with D unclear. V was clipped by 5 bases and J by 0 bases, with 8 bases between them. The CDR3 covers 15 residues. Germline CDR1 and CDR2: MNHEY and SMNVEV (reference sequence).

This clone turned up a few times. This chain links TRBV7-2 with TRBJ1-5, with TRBD1 matching 9 bases. The trim removed 5 bases at V and 6 bases at J, leaving 5 bases unmatched. The CDR3 runs to 14 residues. Germline lookup yields CDR1 SGHTA and CDR2 FQGNSA. The CDR3 nucleotides are TGTGCCAGCAGCCCGGGACAGGGTGGTCAGCCCCAGCATTTT. It encodes CASSPGQGGQPQHF.

CDR3 loop: CAWSVRNGLEAFF. CDR3 DNA: TGTGCCTGGAGTGTACGGAACGGCCTGGAAGCTTTCTTT. J is TRBJ1-1 and V is TRBV30; D is undetermined. The germline gives CDR1 GTSNPN, CDR2 SVGIG (reference sequence). This CDR3 has 13 amino acids. The V and J ends lost 0 bases and 8 bases respectively, with 13 bases between them.

The chain combines TRBV6-5 with TRBJ2-1; D is undetermined. Trimming stripped 4 bases from V and 0 bases from J, with 7 bases between. Per germline, CDR1 MNHEY and CDR2 SVGAGI. There are 14 residues in the CDR3. CDR3 nucleotide sequence: TGTGCCAGCAGTTGGGGTAGCTCCTACAATGAGCAGTTCTTC. As protein: CASSWGSSYNEQFF.